This passage covers 23 T cell receptor beta chains from one sample sequenced in a study of beta chain features in type 1 diabetes. Study-wide findings and caveats: Type 1 diabetes patients had TCRB CDR3s that were shorter (moderately but significantly so) in all four CD4+ subsets.

TCRB transcripts that were expressed got sequenced, as all of the isolated RNA had been reverse transcribed. Some clones are missing from TCRdb's copy, which holds only in-frame ones; the method was immunoSEQ multiplex PCR. The sample gives over 150,000 clones, around 7.8% of which show up once; more than 0.75% is in the top ten. Their target antigens are unknown. Sequenced input: central memory CD4+ T cells from blood. The receptor set was obtained from a woman in her thirties or forties with type 1 diabetes.

This clone was detected only a few times. The genes are TRBV27 and TRBJ2-7; TRBD2 agrees at 12 bases. The germline V gene has CDR1 MNHEY and CDR2 SMNVEV (reference sequence). The V and J ends lost 7 bases and 5 bases, in that order; junction bases with no gene match: 6. The CDR3 consists of 14 residues. CDR3 amino acids: CASTPLAGGHEQYF. CDR3 sequence (DNA): TGTGCCAGCACGCCACTAGCGGGAGGTCACGAGCAGTACTTC.

This rearrangement joins TRBV18 to TRBJ1-5, with TRBD1 identical over 7 bases. V lost 3 bases and J lost 5; bases outside the gene matches: 1. Germline values: CDR1 KGHSH, CDR2 LQKENI. This CDR3 contains 13 residues. The CDR3, as DNA: TGTGCCAGCTCACCCCAGGGGGATCAGCCCCAGCATTTT. Amino acid sequence: CASSPQGDQPQHF.

The chain employs TRBV5-4 and TRBJ2-7; TRBD2 agrees at 9 bases. Trimming at V came to 1 base and at J to 7 bases, leaving 6 bases not matched to a gene. The CDR3 length is 14 residues. Germline V CDR1 and CDR2: SGHNT, YYREEE (reference sequence). The CDR3 region is CASSLMGLAGEQYF. The CDR3 DNA is TGTGCCAGCAGCTTGATGGGGCTAGCGGGGGAGCAGTACTTC.

The CDR3 DNA follows: TGTGCCAGTAGTATTCGGGGGGGTAGGAATGAGCAGTTCTTC. This sequence encodes CASSIRGGRNEQFF. The gene calls are TRBV19 and TRBJ2-1; 8 nucleotides match TRBD2. Trimming took 3 bases from V and 7 from J; bases not matched to a gene: 5. This CDR3 contains 14 residues. The V gene's germline CDR1 is LNHDA and CDR2 SQIVND (reference sequence).

This clone was detected many times. V is TRBV2 and J is TRBJ2-7, with 13 positions matching TRBD2. The J segment lost 6 bases and the V segment lost 6 bases, leaving 2 bases of the junction unmatched. Per the germline V gene, CDR1 is SNHLY and CDR2 is FYNNEI. The CDR3 length is 13 residues. This chain's CDR3 is CASSGLAGAEQYF. The CDR3 coding sequence is TGTGCCAGCAGCGGACTAGCGGGAGCCGAGCAGTACTTC.

The rearrangement links TRBV6-6 to TRBJ2-7; 8 bases map to TRBD1. J lost 3 bases, V lost 2 bases, and 3 bases had no gene match. This CDR3 is built from 14 residues. Germline V gene sequence: CDR1 MNHNY, CDR2 SVGAGI (reference sequence). The CDR3 sequence is CASSYGGQVYEQYF. The DNA of the CDR3 is TGTGCCAGCAGTTACGGGGGACAGGTCTACGAGCAGTACTTC.

J is TRBJ2-1 and V is TRBV9; D unresolved. Germline values: CDR1 SGDLS, CDR2 YYNGEE. The CDR3 consists of 13 residues. Trimming pared 4 bases from V and 4 bases from J, leaving 9 bases between. CDR3 residues: CASSPPVYNEQFF. The DNA for the CDR3 is TGTGCCAGCAGCCCCCCAGTTTACAATGAGCAGTTCTTC. The full variable domain, completed using reference TRBV9 and TRBJ2-1, is DSGVTQTPKHLITATGQRVTLRCSPRSGDLSVYWYQQSLDQGLQFLIQYYNGEERAKGNILERFSAQQFPDLHSELNLSSLELGDSALYFCASSPPVYNEQFFGPGTRLTVL.

This clone was picked up a small number of times. CDR3 sequence: CASSFDREFYEQYF. CDR3 DNA: TGTGCCAGCAGCTTCGACAGAGAATTCTACGAGCAGTACTTC. The V call is TRBV5-4, the J call TRBJ2-7; D might be TRBD1 (5 bases). The germline V gene has CDR1 SGHNT and CDR2 YYREEE (reference sequence). V was pared by 2 bases and J by 3 bases, with 12 bases between. The CDR3 contains 14 residues.

This sequence joins TRBV10-3 and TRBJ2-7, with TRBD2 matching over 9 bases. The CDR3 has 15 amino acids. Unmatched junction bases numbered 10, after V lost 10 bases and J lost 0 bases. CDR1 and CDR2 from the germline V gene are ENHRY and SYGVKD. This chain's CDR3 is CATRAGLASSYEQYF. CDR3 nucleotides: TGTGCCACCCGCGCGGGACTAGCTTCCTCCTACGAGCAGTACTTC.

The rearrangement uses TRBV4-1 and TRBJ2-1; possibly TRBD2 for D (5 bases). Germline loops: CDR1 MGHRA, CDR2 YSYEKL. The V end lost 0 bases, the J end lost 7 bases, and 16 bases lay between the germline ends. The CDR3 extends over 16 amino acids. This chain's CDR3 is CASSQDLARGKNEQFF. The DNA of the CDR3 is TGCGCCAGCAGCCAAGACCTAGCAAGAGGGAAAAATGAGCAGTTCTTC.

Ten or more counts support this clone. The chain couples TRBV19 to TRBJ2-3, with 7 bases fitting TRBD1. This CDR3 spans 15 amino acids. Trimming at V came to 4 bases and at J to 3 bases, leaving 7 bases not matched to a gene. Germline CDR1 and CDR2: LNHDA and SQIVND (reference sequence). The CDR3: CASSTRQGGTDTQYF. The CDR3 region has the DNA TGTGCCAGTAGTACCCGACAGGGTGGTACAGATACGCAGTATTTT.

This clone was detected only a few times. The genes are TRBV7-6 and TRBJ2-1; 8 nucleotides agree with TRBD1. This CDR3 contains 14 residues. The V and J ends lost 5 bases and 8 bases, in that order; junction bases with no gene match: 8. From germline, CDR1 is SGHVS and CDR2 FNYEAQ. In DNA, the CDR3 is TGTGCCAGCAGCGCTCGGACAGGGTTCGATGAGCAGTTCTTC. Its translation: CASSARTGFDEQFF.

This rearrangement joins TRBV7-2 to TRBJ1-1; 9 bases agree with TRBD1. CDR3 size: 14 residues. The germline CDR1 and CDR2 sequences are SGHTA and FQGNSA. V lost 5 bases to trimming and J lost 8 bases; unmatched junction nucleotides: 9. This CDR3 is CASSPWRDREEAFF. In nucleotides, the CDR3 is TGTGCCAGCAGCCCATGGAGGGACAGGGAAGAAGCTTTCTTT.

This clone was counted a few times. The V and J genes are TRBV28 and TRBJ2-7; D remains unclear. From germline, CDR1 is MDHEN and CDR2 SYDVKM. This CDR3 is 17 amino acids long. V was cut by 5 bases and J by 2 bases, with 22 bases left in between. The CDR3 nucleotides are TGTGCCAGCAGTCCCCCCCCGTGGGCGATTCTTACCTACGAGCAGTACTTC. Translation gives CASSPPPWAILTYEQYF.

This clone was seen more than once but under ten times. The chain couples TRBV10-3 to TRBJ2-5; tentatively, D is TRBD1 (7 bases). V shed 5 bases and J shed 2 bases, with 18 bases lying between them. This CDR3 comprises 16 residues. The V gene's germline CDR1 is ENHRY and CDR2 SYGVKD. The CDR3 is CAISSRDGTDQETQYF. DNA of the CDR3: TGTGCCATCAGTTCGCGGGATGGGACAGATCAAGAGACCCAGTACTTC.

This clone was found a few times. The chain links TRBV4-3 to TRBJ2-1; 11 bases are a match to TRBD1. Germline loops: CDR1 LGHNA, CDR2 YSLEER. CDR3 length equals 17 residues. The V and J ends lost 1 base and 5 bases, in that order; junction bases with no gene match: 7. The CDR3: CASSQVGTGGMDNEQFF. The CDR3 DNA sequence: TGCGCCAGCAGCCAAGTCGGGACAGGGGGAATGGACAATGAGCAGTTCTTC.

The sample holds a few counts of this clone. The chain couples TRBV2 to TRBJ2-3; the match to TRBD1 covers 9 bases. The length of the CDR3 is 17 residues. Germline trimming cut 0 bases from V and 6 bases from J; bases unmatched to any gene: 10. The germline V gene encodes CDR1 SNHLY and CDR2 FYNNEI. CDR3 in amino acids: CASSEAGPGTGRDTQYF. The CDR3 DNA sequence: TGTGCCAGCAGTGAAGCGGGCCCCGGGACAGGGCGTGATACGCAGTATTTT.

This clone was picked up a small number of times. The J gene is TRBJ2-6, the V gene TRBV18; possible D gene TRBD1, 5 bases. V was pared by 6 bases and J by 1 base, with 13 bases between. CDR1 and CDR2 from the germline V gene are KGHSH and LQKENI. This CDR3 comprises 16 residues. CDR3 DNA sequence: TGTGCCAGCTCCCCCGTTGACAGTTCTGGGGCCAACGTCCTGACTTTC. Translating it yields CASSPVDSSGANVLTF.

V and J are TRBV28 and TRBJ1-1; 10 bases are shared with TRBD1. The CDR3 consists of 12 residues. J lost 11 bases, V lost 7 bases, and 7 bases had no gene match. Germline CDR1 and CDR2: MDHEN and SYDVKM. The chain's CDR3 is CASNLRTGGAFF. CDR3 sequence (DNA): TGTGCCAGCAACTTGCGGACAGGGGGGGCTTTCTTT.

The chain recombines TRBV15 with TRBJ1-2; D gene unclear. CDR1 is LNHNV, CDR2 YYDKDF, per germline (reference sequence). This CDR3 has 13 amino acids. The ends were cut back, 4 bases at V and 7 bases at J, with 13 bases in the middle. The DNA of the CDR3 is TGTGCCACCAGCATCCCTCCAGGTGGTGGCTACACCTTC. Its protein product is CATSIPPGGGYTF.

This clone was counted between two and nine times. J is TRBJ2-4 and V is TRBV19, with unresolved D. Trimming stripped 3 bases from V and 0 bases from J, with 6 bases between. CDR3 length: 14 amino acids. Germline CDR1 is LNHDA and CDR2 is SQIVND (reference sequence). The CDR3 reads CASSILVAKNIQYF. The CDR3 coding sequence is TGTGCCAGTAGTATCCTTGTAGCCAAAAACATTCAGTACTTC. Supplemented by reference TRBV19 and TRBJ2-4, the full variable domain reads DGGITQSPKYLFRKEGQNVTLSCEQNLNHDAMYWYRQDPGQGLRLIYYSQIVNDFQKGDIAEGYSVSREKKESFPLTVTSAQKNPTAFYLCASSILVAKNIQYFGAGTRLSVL.

This chain uses TRBV7-2 with TRBJ2-3; TRBD2 might be the D (5 bases). Trimming shortened V by 3 bases and J by 0 bases, and 10 bases separated the two germline ends. This CDR3 comprises 15 residues. Germline CDR1 SGHTA, CDR2 FQGNSA. The CDR3 here is CASSLDLKSTDTQYF. As DNA, the CDR3 is TGTGCCAGCAGCTTGGACTTAAAAAGCACAGATACGCAGTATTTT.

This clone came up a few times. The genes are TRBV9 and TRBJ2-5, with 8 bases lining up with TRBD2. Germline lookup yields CDR1 SGDLS and CDR2 YYNGEE. V trimming: 4 bases; J trimming: 2 bases; junction bases outside the gene matches: 13. The CDR3 consists of 17 residues. CDR3 sequence reads: CASSPRGGGGKQETQYF. CDR3 DNA sequence: TGTGCCAGCAGCCCGAGGGGAGGCGGGGGGAAGCAAGAGACCCAGTACTTC.